One sample yielded the 17 T cell receptor beta chains listed below, sequenced in a study of tumor and adjacent non-tumor tissue in lung cancer. TCRbeta libraries were built with three rounds of nested PCR, modified from ARM-PCR. TCRdb redid the calling of the multiplex PCR reads with MiXCR, one entry per CDR3 protein. Of approximately 100,000 distinct CDR3 sequences in the sample, 65% were seen once. No cell sorting was done before RNA was extracted from the tissue. More than 3 cm separated this lung sample from the edge of the tumor. The material sequenced was distant non-tumor lung tissue. Receptor source: a man aged 25-45 years with non-small cell lung cancer.

Concerning this clonotype itself: One end of the junction does not line up with germline, which may come from a read error. The chain carries TRBV6-5 and TRBJ1-3; no firm D call. Germline V gives CDR1 MNHEY, CDR2 SVGAGI. This CDR3 comprises 16 residues. CDR3 DNA: TGTACCAGCAGTTACTCGTCGGGGAGCTCTGGAAACACAATATATTTT. This translates into CTSSYSSGSSGNTIYF.

For this clonotype: This sequence may be a read error, since a much larger clone differs from it by one base. This chain links TRBV6-4 with TRBJ1-1; no clear D. With 2 bases removed from V and 3 bases from J, the gap between germline ends came to 16 bases. This CDR3 has 16 residues. CDR1 MRHNA and CDR2 SNTAGT come from the germline V gene. The CDR3: CASSDKEDQYYTEAFF. For the CDR3, the DNA is TGTGCCAGCAGTGACAAGGAGGACCAGTATTACACTGAAGCTTTCTTT.

This clonotype was found once. It may be a read error: a sequence one base away is much more abundant. This chain connects TRBV5-8 to TRBJ2-7, with D perhaps TRBD1 or TRBD2 (5 bases each). The CDR3 contains 15 residues. The germline CDR1 and CDR2 sequences are SGHTS and YDEGEE. In nucleotides, the CDR3 is TGTGCCAGCACCCACTCACTTTTCCTCGGGGCCGAGCATTACTTC. Translating it yields CASTHSLFLGAEHYF.

This clonotype was seen just once. At one end the junction does not follow the germline gene, possibly because of a read error. The chain recombines TRBV20-1 with TRBJ1-5, with TRBD1 as a possible D gene (5 bases). CDR3 length equals 17 residues. Germline V gene lookup returns CDR1 DFQATT and CDR2 SNEGSKA (reference sequence). CDR3: CSARVWWGGGDDQPHHF. CDR3 sequence (DNA): TGCAGTGCTAGAGTTTGGTGGGGGGGGGGAGACGATCAGCCCCACCATTTT.

In its sample, this clonotype was seen many times. The chain has TRBV11-3 and TRBJ2-1; TRBD2 matches 7 bases. CDR1 and CDR2 from the germline V gene are SGHNT and YENEEA. The ends lost 1 base at V and 0 bases at J; junction bases unmatched: 9. The length of the CDR3 is 18 residues. This chain's CDR3 is CASSLASGAFSSYNEQFF. The CDR3 DNA reads as TGTGCCAGCAGCTTAGCCAGCGGGGCTTTTAGCTCCTACAATGAGCAGTTCTTC.

Details on this clonotype: A much bigger clone sits one base away, suggesting this may be a read error. The chain carries TRBV30 and TRBJ1-4; D is undetermined. V was clipped by 4 bases and J by 5 bases, with 11 bases between them. The germline CDR1 and CDR2 sequences are GTSNPN and SVGIG (reference sequence). CDR3 length: 13 residues. The CDR3 spells CAWTKMRNEKLFF. In nucleotides, the CDR3 is TGTGCCTGGACCAAAATGAGGAATGAAAAACTGTTTTTT.

This clonotype has just a few counts. The rearrangement uses TRBV11-1 and TRBJ2-1, with a possible D match to TRBD2 (6 bases). V lost 10 bases and J 5 bases, leaving 24 bases between the germline ends. Germline V gene sequence: CDR1 SGHAT, CDR2 FQDESV (reference sequence). The CDR3 has 16 amino acids. CDR3 residues: CAMSFLGLAGNNEQFF. DNA of the CDR3: TGTGCCATGAGCTTTCTGGGTCTTGCGGGGAACAATGAGCAGTTCTTC.

Note on this clonotype: At one boundary the junction diverges from the germline segment, which might be a read error. V and J are TRBV7-3 and TRBJ2-1; no definite D call. Germline CDR1 SGHTA, CDR2 FQGTGA. The CDR3 runs 14 residues. The CDR3 bases are TGTGTCAGCAGCTTAGTTGCCCAGTCGGGTGAGCAGTTCTTC. Amino acid sequence: CVSSLVAQSGEQFF.

This clonotype was counted once. The germline gene is not matched at one end of the junction; a read error may be the cause. The chain uses TRBV20-1 and TRBJ2-1, with a weak D call TRBD1 (6 bases). Germline V gene lookup returns CDR1 DFQATT and CDR2 SNEGSKA (reference sequence). This CDR3 has 15 amino acids. The CDR3 protein is CGAGDLGADYNEQFF. Here the CDR3 DNA reads TGCGGTGCTGGAGATCTGGGGGCCGATTACAATGAGCAGTTCTTC.

The V and J genes are TRBV6-1 and TRBJ2-2; 7 bases match TRBD2. This CDR3 has 16 residues. Germline V gene lookup returns CDR1 MNHNS and CDR2 SASEGT. CDR3 in amino acids: CATTRWGRANTGELFF. In nucleotides, the CDR3 is TGTGCTACCACCAGATGGGGGAGGGCGAACACCGGGGAGCTGTTTTTT.

The CDR3 nucleotides read TGTGCCAAGACCGGGACAGGGAGGGATGGCTACACCTTC. The encoded protein is CAKTGTGRDGYTF. The V and J genes are TRBV6-2 or TRBV6-3 and TRBJ1-2; 9 nucleotides line up with TRBD1. CDR3 length: 13 amino acids. The V segment lost 10 bases and the J segment 6 bases; nucleotides outside the gene matches: 9. Germline CDR1 MNHEY, CDR2 SVGEGT.

This clonotype was found once. V is TRBV11-2 and J is TRBJ2-7, with TRBD2 matching over 13 bases. The better agreement between TRBJ2-1 and the DNA end casts doubt on the J call. CDR1 is SGHAT and CDR2 is FQNNGV in the germline V gene. This CDR3 is 15 amino acids long. The CDR3 DNA is TGTGCCAGCAGTTGGGGACTAGCGGGAAGAGGCGAGCAGTTCTTC. Its translation is CASSWGLAGRGEQFF.

This clonotype was picked up many times. This chain connects TRBV12-3 or TRBV12-4 to TRBJ1-3; D gene ambiguous. The length of the CDR3 is 15 residues. Between the trimmed V and J ends, which lost 1 base and 0 bases, there was a span of 7 bases. CDR3 sequence reads: CASSLGPYSGNTIYF. CDR3 DNA sequence: TGTGCCAGCAGTTTAGGACCGTACTCTGGAAACACCATATATTTT.

This clonotype has just one count. Sequence at one end of the junction differs from germline and may be a read error. The chain has TRBV5-5 and TRBJ1-5; D perhaps matches TRBD1 (6 bases). This CDR3 region has 14 residues. CDR1 and CDR2 from the germline V gene are SGHKS and YYEKEE (reference sequence). CDR3 in amino acids: CASRSGVGNQLQHF. The CDR3 bases are TGTGCTAGCAGGTCAGGGGTAGGCAATCAGCTCCAGCATTTT. Full variable domain (missing parts from reference TRBV5-5 and TRBJ1-5): DAGVTQSPTHLIKTRGQQVTLRCSPISGHKSVSWYQQVLGQGPQFIFQYYEKEERGRGNFPDRFSARQFPNYSSELNVNALLLGDSALYLCASRSGVGNQLQHFGDGTRLSIL.

On this clonotype: This may be a read error, as it is one base from a much larger clone. This chain uses TRBV30 with TRBJ1-2; unclear D gene. The CDR3 spans 12 residues. CDR1 and CDR2 (germline): GTSNPN, SVGIG (reference sequence). CDR3 sequence: CAWSDANYDYTF. The CDR3 DNA sequence: TGTGCCTGGAGTGACGCGAACTATGACTACACCTTC. Combining the CDR3 with reference TRBV30 and TRBJ1-2 gives the whole variable domain SQTIHQWPATLVQPVGSPLSLECTVEGTSNPNLYWYRQAAGRGLQLLFYSVGIGQISSEVPQNLSASRPQDRQFILSSKKLLLSDSGFYLCAWSDANYDYTFGSGTRLTVV.

About this clonotype itself: Germline and junction disagree at one end, which may indicate a read error. The chain has TRBV20-1 and TRBJ2-7; 8 bases match TRBD2. Germline assignment: CDR1 DFQATT and CDR2 SNEGSKA (reference sequence). The CDR3 is 13 residues long. The CDR3 DNA reads as TGCAGTGTTAGACCCAGCGGGGGTTACGAGCAGTACTTC. This translates into CSVRPSGGYEQYF.

J is TRBJ2-1 and V is TRBV11-2, with 11 bases identical to TRBD2. This CDR3 comprises 15 residues. CDR1 is SGHAT, CDR2 FQNNGV, per germline. CDR3 protein: CDGRNGLAGDNEQFF. DNA for the CDR3: TGTGACGGCAGGAATGGACTAGCGGGCGACAATGAGCAGTTCTTC.